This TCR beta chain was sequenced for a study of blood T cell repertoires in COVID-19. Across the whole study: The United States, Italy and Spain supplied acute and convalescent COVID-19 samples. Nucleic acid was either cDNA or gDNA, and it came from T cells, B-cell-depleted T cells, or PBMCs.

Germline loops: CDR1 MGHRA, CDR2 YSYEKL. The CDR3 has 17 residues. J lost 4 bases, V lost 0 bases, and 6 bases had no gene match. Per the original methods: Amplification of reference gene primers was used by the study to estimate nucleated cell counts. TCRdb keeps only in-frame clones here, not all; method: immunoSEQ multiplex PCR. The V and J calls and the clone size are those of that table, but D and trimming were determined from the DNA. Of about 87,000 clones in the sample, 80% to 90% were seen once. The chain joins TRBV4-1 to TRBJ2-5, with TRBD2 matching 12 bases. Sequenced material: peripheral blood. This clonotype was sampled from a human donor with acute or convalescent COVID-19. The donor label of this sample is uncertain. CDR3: CASSQDPSGGARETQYF. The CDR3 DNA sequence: TGCGCCAGCAGCCAAGACCCTAGCGGGGGGGCGCGAGAGACCCAGTACTTC.